The clone carrying this T cell receptor beta chain was detected a few times. Its antigen remains unknown. These data belong to a study of blood T cells in healthy people across ages. Notes on the study in general: Older age went with lower TCR beta diversity per million T cells, in a roughly linear way.

V shed 1 base and J shed 0 bases, with 10 bases lying between them. CDR3 length: 16 residues. Primed by a sample-barcoded 5' primer and a J-beta primer mix, a second PCR proceeded for about 6 to 12 cycles. TCRdb reprocessed the 5' RACE reads with MiXCR, giving one entry per CDR3 protein. The profile covers approximately 1.5 million distinct CDR3 sequences, with less than 45% appearing a single time and approximately 4% taken by the ten largest. This receptor was taken from a woman between 18 and 29 years old in good health. The sequenced material came from blood. This chain links TRBV12-3 or TRBV12-4 with TRBJ1-5; no reliable D call. The CDR3 bases are TGTGCCAGCAGTTTAGGCGTTGGATCTAGCAATCAGCCCCAGCATTTT. Residues: CASSLGVGSSNQPQHF.